The rows below give T cell receptor beta chains drawn from one sample of a study of blood T cells in healthy people across ages. TCRdb passed the 5' RACE reads through MiXCR, listing each CDR3 protein once. The table shows about 1.7 million distinct CDR3 sequences, with roughly 30% occurring only once. The sample comprised blood. The receptors derive from a woman in her 30s in good health. CDR3s include the opening cysteine and the closing phenylalanine or tryptophan. The D gene is left open where the match is weak. Where a row states a size, it is once, few, many or the class of an expanded clone; other rows omit it.

D gene	clone size	CDR3 length	V gene	J gene	CDR3 protein	CDR3 DNA
TRBD2	many	17	TRBV4-2	TRBJ2-1	CASSPLGTAGVYNEQFF	TGTGCTAGCAGCCCGCTGGGAACAGCGGGAGTTTACAATGAGCAGTTCTTC
-	-	13	TRBV10-2	TRBJ1-1	CASSESLGAEAFF	TGCGCCAGCAGTGAGTCGTTGGGGGCTGAAGCTTTCTTT
TRBD2	many	15	TRBV7-2	TRBJ2-7	CASSFSGRAPVEQYF	TGTGCCAGCAGCTTTAGCGGGAGGGCCCCCGTCGAGCAGTACTTC
-	-	15	TRBV20-1	TRBJ2-3	CSASSAGLKADTQYF	TGCAGTGCTAGCTCGGCGGGACTCAAGGCAGATACGCAGTATTTT
-	few	12	TRBV6-5	TRBJ1-5	CASTTGKQPQHF	TGTGCCAGCACGACGGGGAAACAGCCCCAGCATTTT
-	-	14	TRBV6-5	TRBJ1-5	CASAPLLTYQPQHF	TGTGCCAGCGCGCCACTCCTCACCTATCAGCCCCAGCATTTT
-	many	13	TRBV29-1	TRBJ2-6	CSVASSGANVLTF	TGCAGCGTTGCCAGCTCTGGGGCCAACGTCCTGACTTTC
-	few	15	TRBV4-1	TRBJ2-7	CASSQPDRSSYEQYF	TGCGCCAGCAGCCAGCCAGACAGGTCCTCCTACGAGCAGTACTTC
TRBD2	few	14	TRBV20-1	TRBJ2-1	CSAKGTSAENEQFF	TGCAGTGCTAAAGGGACTAGCGCGGAGAATGAGCAGTTCTTC
-	-	12	TRBV12-3/TRBV12-4	TRBJ2-1	CASSLTPSWSFF	TGTGCCAGCAGTTTGACTCCCTCCTGGTCGTTCTTC
-	few	15	TRBV5-1	TRBJ1-6	CASSLGGALNSPLHF	TGCGCCAGCAGCTTGGGAGGGGCTCTCAATTCACCCCTCCACTTT
-	few	14	TRBV3-1	TRBJ2-7	CASSQASYSYEQYF	TGTGCCAGCAGCCAAGCGTCCTATTCCTACGAGCAGTACTTC
-	-	16	TRBV7-3	TRBJ2-3	CASSLGGTGYTDTQYF	TGTGCCAGCAGCTTAGGCGGGACGGGATACACAGATACGCAGTATTTT
-	few	14	TRBV18	TRBJ2-1	CASRGVVSGNEQFF	TGTGCCAGCAGGGGAGTAGTGTCAGGTAATGAGCAGTTCTTC
TRBD2	few	16	TRBV7-9	TRBJ2-2	CASSTHGLESTGELFF	TGTGCCAGCAGCACGCACGGACTAGAATCCACCGGGGAGCTGTTTTTT
-	-	14	TRBV9	TRBJ1-1	CASSPHAGGTEAFF	TGTGCCAGCAGCCCACACGCGGGGGGGACTGAAGCTTTCTTT
TRBD2	-	15	TRBV10-3	TRBJ2-5	CASSPRGSGRETQYF	TGTGCCAGCAGCCCCCGCGGGAGCGGGAGAGAGACCCAGTACTTC
-	-	17	TRBV12-3/TRBV12-4	TRBJ2-3	CASSLDKGRLRADTQYF	TGTGCCAGCAGTTTGGATAAGGGCCGATTGAGAGCAGATACGCAGTATTTT
-	-	14	TRBV12-3/TRBV12-4	TRBJ1-6	CASSSIAKNLPLHF	TGTGCCAGCAGTTCAATTGCGAAGAATTTACCCCTCCACTTT
-	few	15	TRBV14	TRBJ2-7	CASSQLTGTLYEQYF	TGTGCCAGCAGCCAATTAACCGGGACTCTCTACGAGCAGTACTTC
-	many	12	TRBV20-1	TRBJ2-1	CSAPDVNNEQFF	TGCAGTGCTCCCGATGTGAACAATGAGCAGTTCTTC
-	few	16	TRBV27	TRBJ1-5	CASSTRGQPFNQPQHF	TGTGCCAGCAGTACACGGGGGCAGCCGTTCAATCAGCCCCAGCATTTT
-	few	12	TRBV4-1	TRBJ1-2	CAGSQEGYGYTF	TGCGCCGGCAGCCAAGAAGGGTATGGCTACACCTTC
-	few	15	TRBV28	TRBJ1-4	CASSTFAVESEKLFF	TGTGCCAGCAGTACATTCGCGGTGGAGAGCGAAAAACTGTTTTTT
-	few	14	TRBV28	TRBJ2-7	CASSWSGTYDEQYF	TGTGCCAGCAGTTGGTCCGGGACCTACGACGAGCAGTACTTC
-	many	12	TRBV20-1	TRBJ2-3	CSATPGTDTQYF	TGCAGTGCTACACCCGGCACAGATACGCAGTATTTT
TRBD2	few	15	TRBV12-3/TRBV12-4	TRBJ2-3	CASSLLLAGADTQYF	TGTGCCAGCAGTTTACTACTAGCGGGAGCAGATACGCAGTATTTT
-	many	14	TRBV12-3/TRBV12-4	TRBJ2-5	CASSSNGGGIEQYF	TGTGCCAGCAGTTCAAACGGGGGAGGCATAGAGCAGTACTTC
TRBD1	-	15	TRBV9	TRBJ2-3	CASSAATGGRDTQYF	TGTGCCAGCAGCGCCGCGACAGGGGGGCGAGATACGCAGTATTTT
-	few	14	TRBV28	TRBJ2-3	CASSPGAKRDTQYF	TGTGCCAGCAGTCCAGGGGCCAAGAGAGATACGCAGTATTTT
-	-	12	TRBV6-2/TRBV6-3	TRBJ2-7	CASKDDPYEQYF	TGTGCCAGCAAAGACGACCCCTACGAGCAGTACTTC
TRBD1	-	14	TRBV12-3/TRBV12-4	TRBJ2-1	CVSSGRDRGHEQFF	TGTGTCAGCAGTGGCCGGGACAGGGGACATGAGCAGTTCTTC
-	-	10	TRBV29-1	TRBJ1-1	CSVDLGEAFF	TGCAGCGTTGATTTAGGGGAAGCTTTCTTT
-	-	14	TRBV7-2	TRBJ2-7	CASSLVRGADEQYF	TGTGCCAGCAGCTTAGTCAGGGGGGCCGACGAGCAGTACTTC
TRBD1	once	17	TRBV5-4	TRBJ2-6	CASRMTGDRPGANVLTF	TGTGCCAGCAGGATGACAGGGGATAGGCCTGGGGCCAACGTCCTGACTTTC
-	-	17	TRBV5-5	TRBJ2-3	CASSLDPGVVRTDTQYF	TGTGCCAGCAGCTTGGACCCGGGGGTAGTCCGCACAGATACGCAGTATTTT
-	few	13	TRBV12-3/TRBV12-4	TRBJ1-5	CASSLGSTSSQHF	TGTGCCAGCAGTTTAGGATCGACTAGTAGCCAGCATTTT
-	many	14	TRBV20-1	TRBJ2-3	CSARRGSGTDTQYF	TGCAGTGCTAGAAGGGGAAGCGGCACAGATACGCAGTATTTT
-	-	16	TRBV6-6	TRBJ2-1	CASSYRDGSSYNEQFF	TGTGCCAGCAGTTACCGGGACGGGTCCTCCTACAATGAGCAGTTCTTC
TRBD1	-	15	TRBV6-1	TRBJ2-7	CASSEGTGTTYEQYF	TGTGCCAGCAGTGAGGGGACAGGGACTACCTACGAGCAGTACTTC
TRBD1	few	13	TRBV28	TRBJ2-7	CATRAAGGYEQYF	TGTGCCACCCGGGCGGCAGGGGGCTATGAGCAGTACTTC
TRBD1	few	14	TRBV2	TRBJ1-2	CASSSRDRTYGYTF	TGTGCCAGCAGTAGCCGGGACAGGACCTATGGCTACACCTTC
-	many	11	TRBV12-3/TRBV12-4	TRBJ1-6	CASSSGSPLHF	TGTGCCAGCAGTAGCGGTTCACCCCTCCACTTT
-	-	14	TRBV20-1	TRBJ2-5	CSARDLSAVETQYF	TGCAGTGCTAGAGATTTGTCTGCAGTAGAGACCCAGTACTTC
-	many	15	TRBV5-1	TRBJ2-3	CASSLTGGPTDTQYF	TGCGCCAGCAGCTTGACTGGGGGGCCCACAGATACGCAGTATTTT